This T cell receptor beta chain was documented in a study of T cells in Graves' hyperthyroidism and ophthalmopathy. The CDR3 is made up of 19 amino acids. Per the germline V gene, CDR1 is LGHNA and CDR2 is YSLEER. V was pared by 4 bases and J by 3 bases, with 14 bases of the junction left unmatched. Researchers amplified the TCR beta CDR3 regions from RNA transcripts. TCR CDR3 regions were first amplified by RT-PCR with HTBI primers. TCRdb ran MiXCR on the multiplex PCR reads and lists one entry per CDR3 protein. The data hold about 500,000 distinct CDR3 sequences, with around 50% observed a single time. Whole-study findings and limits: Blood also showed most of the thyroid clonotypes that were expanded above 0.001.

The count of this clonotype is one. Its antigen is not known. Sequencing was done on a sample of peripheral blood or thyroid tissue (not recorded which). The chain carries TRBV4-3 and TRBJ2-2, with 10 bases identical to TRBD2. This clonotype was sampled from an adult woman with Graves' disease, either hyperthyroidism or ophthalmopathy (not recorded which). CDR3 nucleotides: TGCGCCAGCAGCCCAAGGGCTAGCGGGAGAGGAGCGGACACCGGGGAGCTGTTTTTT. Its translation is CASSPRASGRGADTGELFF.